What follows are 17 T cell receptor beta chains derived from one specimen sequenced in a study of shared clonotypes between healthy human individuals. The protocol was immunoSEQ multiplex PCR, while the TCRdb copy is restricted to in-frame clones and leaves out a portion. The sample carries under 2,500,000 clones, approximately 94% recorded once. The sequenced sample consisted of naive CD4+ T cells sorted from blood. Documented subset: CD45RA+ positively selected. Receptors originate from a man between 18 and 29 years old in good health.

This sequence joins TRBV2 and TRBJ2-5, with D possibly TRBD2 on 6 matching bases. With 8 bases removed from V and 5 bases from J, the gap between germline ends came to 15 bases. Germline V gene sequence: CDR1 SNHLY, CDR2 FYNNEI. The CDR3 spans 13 residues. CDR3 coding DNA: TGTGCCAGCTCCCGGGACTCTCGGGAGACCCAGTACTTC. Translating it yields CASSRDSRETQYF.

CDR3 residues: CASSSLLTGGEQYF. The CDR3 DNA follows: TGTGCCAGCAGCTCCTTATTAACAGGGGGGGAGCAGTACTTC. V and J are TRBV5-5 and TRBJ2-7, with 8 nucleotides matching TRBD1. Trimming removed 3 bases from V and 7 bases from J; junction bases left unmatched: 9. Germline V lookup: CDR1 SGHKS, CDR2 YYEKEE (reference sequence). The CDR3 covers 14 residues.

Comments on this clone: Other DNA sequences in the same sample also yield this CDR3. This chain links TRBV6-5 with TRBJ1-1; D is possibly TRBD1 (5 bases). CDR3 length: 14 amino acids. Trimming stripped 2 bases from V and 4 bases from J, with 11 bases between. Germline V lookup: CDR1 MNHEY, CDR2 SVGAGI. CDR3 sequence reads: CASSYLQGGTEAFF. Here the CDR3 DNA reads TGTGCCAGCAGTTACCTGCAGGGCGGCACTGAAGCTTTCTTT.

The chain is built from TRBV18 and TRBJ2-7, with no clear D. The CDR3 has 13 amino acids. Trimming removed 5 bases at V and 3 bases at J, with 11 bases between. Germline V gene data show CDR1 as KGHSH and CDR2 as LQKENI. CDR3: CASSSTEVYEQYF. The CDR3 DNA reads as TGTGCCAGCTCATCAACCGAGGTCTACGAGCAGTACTTC.

This clone was counted a few times. The same CDR3 is also encoded by other DNA sequences in this sample. This chain links TRBV10-1 with TRBJ1-1; D unclear. With 0 bases removed from V and 4 bases from J, the gap between germline ends came to 3 bases. From germline, CDR1 is WNHNN and CDR2 SYGVQD (reference sequence). The CDR3 has 12 amino acids. This CDR3 is CASSESGTEAFF. The CDR3 DNA follows: TGCGCCAGCAGTGAGTCGGGCACTGAAGCTTTCTTT.

The genes are TRBV5-8 and TRBJ2-7, with TRBD1 matching 8 bases. This CDR3 comprises 15 residues. Trimming cost V 6 bases and J 1 base; bases outside gene matches: 9. Per the germline V gene, CDR1 is SGHTS and CDR2 is YDEGEE. The CDR3 loop is CASKPWTGKSYEQYF. Written as DNA, the CDR3 is TGTGCCAGCAAGCCCTGGACAGGGAAATCCTACGAGCAGTACTTC.

The CDR3 DNA is TGTGCCAGCAGTTTTAGGTTTGGGCGGGGAAAGAGCACTGAAGCTTTCTTT. Translated, it gives CASSFRFGRGKSTEAFF. The genes are TRBV28 and TRBJ1-1, with unresolved D. The germline V and J ends were trimmed by 3 bases and 4 bases, with 21 bases remaining between them. CDR1 and CDR2 (germline): MDHEN, SYDVKM. CDR3 length: 17 residues. Drawing the rest from reference TRBV28 and TRBJ1-1, the complete variable domain is DVKVTQSSRYLVKRTGEKVFLECVQDMDHENMFWYRQDPGLGLRLIYFSYDVKMKEKGDIPEGYSVSREKKERFSLILESASTNQTSMYLCASSFRFGRGKSTEAFFGQGTRLTVV.

The chain joins TRBV6-1 to TRBJ1-1; 8 bases fit TRBD1. V lost 1 base, J lost 8 bases, and 3 bases stayed unmatched. The CDR3 covers 13 residues. The germline CDR1 and CDR2 sequences are MNHNS and SASEGT. Here the CDR3 reads CASSEVGQGEAFF. In nucleotides, the CDR3 is TGTGCCAGCAGTGAAGTAGGACAGGGAGAAGCTTTCTTT.

CDR3 DNA sequence: TGTGCCAGCAGCTTCCACACAGAATTCGGTGAGCAGTTCTTC. This codes for CASSFHTEFGEQFF. The gene calls are TRBV7-2 and TRBJ2-1; D not certain. Germline CDR1 reads SGHTA; CDR2 reads FQGNSA. The CDR3 sequence is 14 residues long. V lost 3 bases and J 9 bases, leaving 15 bases between the germline ends.

This clone was counted between two and nine times. The chain carries TRBV2 and TRBJ1-2; no clear D. V was shortened by 4 bases and J by 13 bases, with 16 bases between the two germline ends. CDR3 length: 12 amino acids. Germline CDR1 and CDR2: SNHLY and FYNNEI. The CDR3 DNA follows: TGTGCCAGCAGTGGAGATCACAGCCTCTGCACCTTC. Amino acids: CASSGDHSLCTF.

The V gene is TRBV13, the J gene TRBJ2-1; D is undetermined. The CDR3 extends over 13 amino acids. Trimming took off 3 bases at V and 3 bases at J, with 6 bases between the two ends. CDR1 is PRHDT and CDR2 is FYEKMQ in the germline V gene (reference sequence). The CDR3 reads CASSFGGYNEQFF. The CDR3, as DNA: TGTGCCAGCAGCTTCGGCGGCTACAATGAGCAGTTCTTC.

The chain employs TRBV18 and TRBJ1-1; D gene uncertain. Germline CDR1 and CDR2: KGHSH and LQKENI. V lost 2 bases, J lost 3 bases, and 10 bases lay in between. The CDR3 contains 14 residues. The CDR3 coding sequence is TGTGCCAGCTCACCAAACGGGCCCTACACTGAAGCTTTCTTT. The encoded protein is CASSPNGPYTEAFF.

This clone was seen only once. The chain employs TRBV6-6 and TRBJ1-6, with 8 bases that match TRBD1. The CDR3 covers 14 residues. V lost 5 bases to trimming and J lost 8 bases; unmatched junction nucleotides: 5. Germline lookup yields CDR1 MNHNY and CDR2 SVGAGI (reference sequence). This CDR3 is CASSPGQDYSPLHF. Here the CDR3 DNA reads TGTGCCAGCAGTCCGGGACAGGACTATTCACCCCTCCACTTT.

This clone has only one observation. The chain uses TRBV6-4 and TRBJ1-5; D not resolved. CDR3 length: 14 amino acids. CDR1 and CDR2 from the germline V gene are MRHNA and SNTAGT. V was trimmed by 6 bases and J by 4 bases, leaving 13 bases between them. CDR3 sequence reads: CASSDEVLNQPQHF. The CDR3, as DNA: TGTGCCAGCAGCGACGAGGTCCTTAATCAGCCCCAGCATTTT.

The chain is built from TRBV5-1 and TRBJ1-1; tentatively, D is TRBD1 (6 bases). V lost 0 bases and J 0 bases, leaving 15 bases between the germline ends. Germline loops: CDR1 SGHRS, CDR2 YFSETQ. CDR3 length: 17 amino acids. CDR3 bases: TGCGCCAGCAGCTTGGCGGGTCAGGGGATTATGAACACTGAAGCTTTCTTT. Protein: CASSLAGQGIMNTEAFF.

The chain joins TRBV1 to TRBJ2-5; the table's D call, TRBD1, has no DNA check behind it. TRBV1 is marked as a pseudogene. The length of the CDR3 is 18 residues. As DNA, the CDR3 is TGCACCAGCAGCCCTCCAACTCTTGACAGGGGGCGCCTAGAGACCCAGTACTTC. Its protein product is CTSSPPTLDRGRLETQYF.

This clone was counted only a few times. The CDR3 region is CASSLDGFLTNEQFF. DNA for the CDR3: TGTGCCAGCAGCTTAGATGGCTTCTTGACAAATGAGCAGTTCTTC. The chain combines TRBV11-2 with TRBJ2-1; no clear D gene. The CDR3 runs to 15 residues. Looked up from germline, CDR1 is SGHAT and CDR2 is FQNNGV. Trimming pared 0 bases from V and 7 bases from J, leaving 13 bases between.